One and the same sample provided the 4 T cell receptor beta chains below, sequenced in a study of OX40 agonist ivuxolimab in advanced cancers. The library was produced with the immunoSEQ multiplex PCR assay. Not all clones reach the TCRdb copy of this immuneACCESS table, which keeps in-frame sequences only. Checked studies attribute under half of the gap to unresolved V genes and leave the rest unexplained. Across this sample there are some 71,000 clones, with roughly 89% seen only once. The ten biggest clones cover around 0.78% of the sample. Sequencing used CD4+ or CD8+ T cells sorted from blood, obtained in a trial of the OX40 agonist ivuxolimab. These receptor sequences come from an adult with an advanced solid tumor such as melanoma, head and neck, liver or kidney cancer.

This clone was picked up one time. The gene calls are TRBV6-1 and TRBJ2-3; D may be TRBD2 (5 bases). Trimming shortened V by 1 base and J by 0 bases, and 8 bases separated the two germline ends. The length of the CDR3 is 15 residues. CDR1 is MNHNS, CDR2 SASEGT, per germline. The CDR3: CASSEGLASTDTQYF. CDR3 DNA: TGTGCCAGCAGTGAAGGCCTAGCAAGCACAGATACGCAGTATTTT.

V and J are TRBV6-5 and TRBJ2-7; D not certain. The V gene's germline CDR1 is MNHEY and CDR2 SVGAGI. The CDR3 length is 15 residues. Trimming took 0 bases from V and 1 from J, leaving 10 bases between them. In DNA form, the CDR3 reads TGTGCCAGCAGTTACTCGAGGACCGCGTCCTACGAGCAGTACTTC. This sequence encodes CASSYSRTASYEQYF.

The chain is built from TRBV29-1 and TRBJ1-1, with D hard to call. The CDR3 runs to 13 residues. V lost 3 bases and J lost 3, with 11 bases in between. Germline V CDR1 and CDR2: SQVTM, ANQGSEA. This CDR3 reads CSVDPTGDTEAFF. In DNA, the CDR3 is TGCAGCGTTGATCCGACCGGGGACACTGAAGCTTTCTTT.

V is TRBV5-1 and J is TRBJ1-4, with D uncertain. Germline lookup yields CDR1 SGHRS and CDR2 YFSETQ. The CDR3 is 16 amino acids. V was shortened by 7 bases and J by 2 bases, with 18 bases between the two germline ends. CDR3 region: CASATGGEGTNEKLFF. The CDR3 nucleotides read TGCGCCAGCGCTACGGGCGGGGAAGGGACTAATGAAAAACTGTTTTTT.